Presented here are 30 T cell receptor beta chains from one specimen sequenced in a study of shared clonotypes between healthy human individuals. Repertoires were generated with immunoSEQ multiplex PCR, while TCRdb's copy carries only in-frame clones and drops some. The data contain about 2,200,000 clones, about 92% of them singletons. Terminally differentiated effector memory CD45RA+ cells were excluded by CCR7 positive selection of CD45RO-negative cells. The sequenced sample was naive CD8+ T cells from PBMCs. Source of these receptors: a man aged 18 to 30 in good health. Some clones in this sample may be carry-over from other donors' samples.

This chain links TRBV11-2 with TRBJ2-6, with D uncertain. Trimming took off 4 bases at V and 4 bases at J, with 20 bases between the two ends. CDR3 length: 18 amino acids. Per germline, CDR1 SGHAT and CDR2 FQNNGV. CDR3 protein: CASSSDQTRVGGANVLTF. For the CDR3, the DNA is TGTGCCAGCAGCTCAGACCAGACTCGGGTAGGCGGGGCCAACGTCCTGACTTTC.

The J gene is TRBJ2-7, the V gene TRBV13, with 13 positions matching TRBD2. Germline CDR1 PRHDT, CDR2 FYEKMQ (reference sequence). With 5 bases clipped from V and 2 bases from J, the junction kept 3 bases outside the gene matches. The CDR3 sequence is 15 residues long. CDR3 sequence (DNA): TGTGCCAGCAGCGAGGGACTAGCGGGAACCTACGAGCAGTACTTC. Translated: CASSEGLAGTYEQYF.

J is TRBJ2-3 and V is TRBV9; no clear D. V gave up 0 bases and J gave up 6 bases, with 14 bases separating them. Germline CDR1 SGDLS, CDR2 YYNGEE. The CDR3 contains 15 residues. The CDR3 sequence is CASSVDLGVADTQYF. The CDR3 DNA sequence: TGTGCCAGCAGCGTAGACCTCGGAGTTGCGGATACGCAGTATTTT.

CDR3 nucleotides: TGTGCCAGCAGTTCGTTAGCGATGTCAGATACGCAGTATTTT. It specifies CASSSLAMSDTQYF. V is TRBV28 and J is TRBJ2-3, with TRBD2 as a possible D gene (5 bases). The CDR3 is made up of 14 amino acids. V was pared by 4 bases and J by 4 bases, with 12 bases between. CDR1 is MDHEN and CDR2 is SYDVKM in the germline V gene.

This chain joins TRBV27 and TRBJ1-5, with a tentative D call TRBD1 (6 bases). With 5 bases removed from V and 4 bases from J, the gap between germline ends came to 15 bases. The germline V gene has CDR1 MNHEY and CDR2 SMNVEV (reference sequence). The CDR3 is made up of 15 amino acids. CDR3 nucleotide sequence: TGTGCCAGCAGTCCGATGGGACAATTAAATCAGCCCCAGCATTTT. It yields the protein CASSPMGQLNQPQHF.

The genes are TRBV4-2 and TRBJ2-7, with D perhaps given as TRBD1 or TRBD2 (5 bases each). The germline V and J ends were trimmed by 3 bases and 4 bases, with 10 bases remaining between them. The CDR3 sequence is 13 residues long. Germline V gene sequence: CDR1 LGHNA, CDR2 YNFKEQ. In nucleotides, the CDR3 is TGTGCCAGCAGCCAGGGGGTTGCGTACGAGCAGTACTTC. Its protein is CASSQGVAYEQYF.

Of note for this clone: Within the sample, other DNA sequences also encode this same CDR3. The genes are TRBV19 and TRBJ2-7; 8 bases map to TRBD1. Germline CDR1 and CDR2: LNHDA and SQIVND (reference sequence). The CDR3 runs 14 residues. J was trimmed by 0 bases and V by 5 bases; bases with no gene match: 3. DNA for the CDR3: TGTGCCAGTAGTCGGACAGGGAGCTCCTACGAGCAGTACTTC. Amino acid sequence: CASSRTGSSYEQYF.

The chain uses TRBV19 and TRBJ1-1; the match to TRBD1 covers 7 bases. The germline gives CDR1 LNHDA, CDR2 SQIVND (reference sequence). CDR3 length: 13 residues. The J segment lost 5 bases and the V segment lost 7 bases, leaving 7 bases of the junction unmatched. The CDR3 loop reads CASTPRGQTEAFF. The CDR3 bases are TGTGCCAGTACTCCGAGGGGGCAGACTGAAGCTTTCTTT.

The chain combines TRBV6-4 with TRBJ2-3; D perhaps matches TRBD2 (6 bases). V was pared by 6 bases and J by 5 bases, with 6 bases between. Germline-derived CDR1 and CDR2 are MRHNA and SNTAGT. The CDR3 contains 11 residues. The CDR3 loop is CASREGDTQYF. The CDR3, as DNA: TGTGCCAGCAGGGAGGGAGATACGCAGTATTTT.

The chain employs TRBV18 and TRBJ1-1; weak D call: TRBD1 (5 bases). CDR1 KGHSH and CDR2 LQKENI come from the germline V gene. V lost 0 bases and J lost 0, with 17 bases in between. The length of the CDR3 is 18 residues. Here the CDR3 reads CASSPPWWQEGMNTEAFF. The CDR3 bases are TGTGCCAGCTCACCACCATGGTGGCAGGAGGGGATGAACACTGAAGCTTTCTTT.

The CDR3 here is CASSLGQRNTEAFF. The CDR3 DNA sequence: TGTGCCAGCAGCTTGGGACAACGGAACACTGAAGCTTTCTTT. The V and J genes are TRBV9 and TRBJ1-1; perhaps TRBD1 as D (6 bases). This CDR3 is built from 14 residues. CDR1 and CDR2 from the germline V gene are SGDLS and YYNGEE. The germline V and J ends were trimmed by 4 bases and 1 base, with 11 bases remaining between them. The whole variable domain, remainder taken from reference TRBV9 and TRBJ1-1, is DSGVTQTPKHLITATGQRVTLRCSPRSGDLSVYWYQQSLDQGLQFLIQYYNGEERAKGNILERFSAQQFPDLHSELNLSSLELGDSALYFCASSLGQRNTEAFFGQGTRLTVV.

The rearrangement joins TRBV7-9 to TRBJ2-7, with D possibly matching TRBD2 (7 bases). From germline, CDR1 is SEHNR and CDR2 FQNEAQ (reference sequence). The CDR3 runs 16 residues. V gave up 6 bases and J gave up 6 bases, with 24 bases separating them. The CDR3 DNA follows: TGTGCCAGCAGGCACAGGGAGGGAGGACACCTGACCGAGCAGTACTTC. It encodes CASRHREGGHLTEQYF. The whole variable domain, filled in from reference TRBV7-9 and TRBJ2-7, reads DTGVSQNPRHKITKRGQNVTFRCDPISEHNRLYWYRQTLGQGPEFLTYFQNEAQLEKSRLLSDRFSAERPKGSFSTLEIQRTEQGDSAMYLCASRHREGGHLTEQYFGPGTRLTVT.

A note on this clone: Distinct nucleotide sequences in the sample also encode this CDR3. The rearrangement links TRBV27 to TRBJ2-5, with D perhaps TRBD2 (6 bases). The length of the CDR3 is 13 residues. Germline V lookup: CDR1 MNHEY, CDR2 SMNVEV (reference sequence). V was cut by 1 base and J by 3 bases, with 6 bases left in between. For the CDR3, the DNA is TGTGCCAGCAGTTTATGGGGGGAAGAGACCCAGTACTTC. Its translation: CASSLWGEETQYF.

On this clone: This sample includes further DNA sequences coding for the same CDR3. The V and J genes are TRBV7-9 and TRBJ2-7, with D possibly being TRBD1 or TRBD2 (5 bases each). V dropped 3 bases and J dropped 3 bases, with 6 bases sitting between them. CDR3 size: 12 residues. Germline V gene lookup returns CDR1 SEHNR and CDR2 FQNEAQ (reference sequence). CDR3 amino acids: CASSLGRYEQYF. CDR3 nucleotides: TGTGCCAGCAGCTTGGGACGCTACGAGCAGTACTTC.

Concerning this clone itself: Distinct nucleotide sequences in the sample also encode this CDR3. J is TRBJ1-1 and V is TRBV7-2; no definite D call. The germline CDR1 and CDR2 sequences are SGHTA and FQGNSA. This CDR3 spans 11 amino acids. V shed 5 bases and J shed 4 bases, with 5 bases lying between them. CDR3 region: CASSLGTEAFF. CDR3 DNA: TGTGCCAGCAGCCTCGGCACTGAAGCTTTCTTT.

The CDR3 protein is CASSPEGGEQFF. The CDR3 DNA reads as TGTGCCAGCAGCCCCGAGGGGGGTGAGCAGTTCTTC. The chain couples TRBV11-3 to TRBJ2-1, with D tentatively TRBD1 or TRBD2 (6 bases each). V was clipped by 5 bases and J by 9 bases, with 11 bases between them. Germline CDR1 SGHNT, CDR2 YENEEA. The CDR3 spans 12 residues.

The V call is TRBV7-9, the J call TRBJ2-7; the D gene is possibly TRBD1 (5 bases). This CDR3 has 12 amino acids. Trimming left V 3 bases short and J 6 bases short, with 9 bases between. Germline loops: CDR1 SEHNR, CDR2 FQNEAQ (reference sequence). CDR3 coding DNA: TGTGCCAGCAGCTTTACAGGTACCGAGCAGTACTTC. The encoded protein is CASSFTGTEQYF.

This rearrangement joins TRBV28 to TRBJ1-1; D remains ambiguous. The CDR3 runs to 12 residues. Germline V CDR1 and CDR2: MDHEN, SYDVKM. The CDR3 reads CAAETLGTEAFF. Here the CDR3 DNA reads TGTGCAGCAGAGACCCTCGGCACTGAAGCTTTCTTT. Full variable domain (outside the CDR3, taken from reference TRBV28 and TRBJ1-1): DVKVTQSSRYLVKRTGEKVFLECVQDMDHENMFWYRQDPGLGLRLIYFSYDVKMKEKGDIPEGYSVSREKKERFSLILESASTNQTSMYLCAAETLGTEAFFGQGTRLTVV.

This clone was counted once. The chain is built from TRBV11-1 and TRBJ2-7, with 8 positions matching TRBD2. The CDR3 runs to 14 residues. J lost 2 bases, V lost 2 bases, and 2 bases had no gene match. In germline, CDR1 is SGHAT, CDR2 FQDESV (reference sequence). The CDR3: CASSLSGRPYEQYF. The CDR3 DNA reads as TGTGCCAGCAGCTTAAGCGGGAGACCCTACGAGCAGTACTTC.

The DNA for the CDR3 is TGTGCCAGCAGCGTAGGGCCACCTCTAGCTAACTATGGCTACACCTTC. It encodes CASSVGPPLANYGYTF. This chain uses TRBV9 with TRBJ1-2; no clear D. Trimming took 0 bases from V and 0 from J, leaving 12 bases between them. This CDR3 is built from 16 residues. The germline CDR1 and CDR2 sequences are SGDLS and YYNGEE.

CDR3 coding DNA: TGTGCCAGCAGCTTAGGAGGCGGGAGGGCCGCGGAGACCCAGTACTTC. Protein: CASSLGGGRAAETQYF. This chain connects TRBV7-8 to TRBJ2-5; 9 positions match TRBD2. This CDR3 spans 16 amino acids. Germline CDR1 reads SGHVS; CDR2 reads FQNEAQ. J lost 5 bases, V lost 1 base, and 8 bases had no gene match.

With regard to this clone: At one of its ends the junction is not consistent with the germline gene, which may arise from a read error. The chain combines TRBV7-9 with TRBJ2-7; 12 nucleotides align to TRBD2. The CDR3 runs to 14 residues. CDR1 is SEHNR, CDR2 FQNEAQ, per germline (reference sequence). The CDR3 DNA sequence: TGTGCCAGCAGCTCCTGGACTAGCGGGAACCAAGAGTCCTTC. Residues: CASSSWTSGNQESF. Looking up the rest from reference TRBV7-9 and TRBJ2-7 gives the full variable domain: DTGVSQNPRHKITKRGQNVTFRCDPISEHNRLYWYRQTLGQGPEFLTYFQNEAQLEKSRLLSDRFSAERPKGSFSTLEIQRTEQGDSAMYLCASSSWTSGNQESFGPGTRLTVT.

About this clone: At the DNA level, this CDR3 is encoded by other sequences in the same sample as well. V usage is TRBV27 and J usage is TRBJ2-7; 8 bases map to TRBD2. Germline V gene sequence: CDR1 MNHEY, CDR2 SMNVEV (reference sequence). The CDR3 has 13 residues. J was trimmed by 5 bases and V by 0 bases; bases with no gene match: 0. The CDR3 is CASSLSGLDEQYF. The CDR3 DNA reads TGTGCCAGCAGTTTATCGGGACTAGACGAGCAGTACTTC.

The genes are TRBV7-9 and TRBJ2-3; 7 nucleotides line up with TRBD2. The length of the CDR3 is 15 residues. Looked up from germline, CDR1 is SEHNR and CDR2 is FQNEAQ (reference sequence). V dropped 3 bases and J dropped 0; count of bases not matched to a gene: 3. The CDR3 loop is CASSFGGSSTDTQYF. For the CDR3, the DNA is TGTGCCAGCAGCTTCGGGGGGTCGAGCACAGATACGCAGTATTTT.

The V and J genes are TRBV29-1 and TRBJ2-3; D may match TRBD1 or TRBD2 (6 bases each). With 0 bases removed from V and 2 bases from J, the gap between germline ends came to 15 bases. Per germline, CDR1 SQVTM and CDR2 ANQGSEA. The CDR3 spans 16 residues. CDR3 in amino acids: CSVEDLPGAFTDTQYF. The CDR3 DNA follows: TGCAGCGTTGAAGATCTTCCGGGGGCTTTCACAGATACGCAGTATTTT.

This chain links TRBV27 with TRBJ2-5; D is undetermined. The CDR3 covers 12 residues. The V and J ends lost 6 bases and 2 bases respectively, with 7 bases between them. The V gene's germline CDR1 is MNHEY and CDR2 SMNVEV (reference sequence). CDR3 sequence reads: CASRTKQETQYF. CDR3 nucleotide sequence: TGTGCCAGCAGAACCAAGCAAGAGACCCAGTACTTC.

V is TRBV19 and J is TRBJ1-1, with D possibly matching TRBD1 (5 bases). The CDR3 consists of 14 residues. In germline, CDR1 is LNHDA, CDR2 SQIVND (reference sequence). V was shortened by 3 bases and J by 1 base, with 9 bases between the two germline ends. The CDR3 sequence: CASSMRGPNTEAFF. DNA for the CDR3: TGTGCCAGTAGTATGCGGGGCCCGAACACTGAAGCTTTCTTT.

The rearrangement links TRBV9 to TRBJ2-7; possible D gene TRBD1, 5 bases. CDR3 length equals 14 residues. Trimming cost V 3 bases and J 5 bases, with 15 bases left between them. CDR1 is SGDLS, CDR2 YYNGEE, per germline. CDR3 bases: TGTGCCAGCAGCGCGTCAGGGTCTGGCGACGAGCAGTACTTC. Translating gives CASSASGSGDEQYF. Using reference TRBV9 and TRBJ2-7 for the parts outside the CDR3, the full variable domain is DSGVTQTPKHLITATGQRVTLRCSPRSGDLSVYWYQQSLDQGLQFLIQYYNGEERAKGNILERFSAQQFPDLHSELNLSSLELGDSALYFCASSASGSGDEQYFGPGTRLTVT.

The chain couples TRBV4-1 to TRBJ1-1; TRBD1 might be the D (5 bases). Between the trimmed V and J ends, which lost 2 bases and 2 bases, there was a span of 12 bases. Germline V gives CDR1 MGHRA, CDR2 YSYEKL. CDR3 length: 15 amino acids. Here the CDR3 reads CASSQWYGTNTEAFF. As DNA, the CDR3 is TGCGCCAGCAGCCAATGGTATGGGACCAACACTGAAGCTTTCTTT.

The genes are TRBV9 and TRBJ2-1, with D maybe TRBD2 (6 bases). CDR1 SGDLS and CDR2 YYNGEE come from the germline V gene. V dropped 0 bases and J dropped 2 bases, with 12 bases sitting between them. This CDR3 is 16 amino acids long. This chain's CDR3 is CASSVETAGPYNEQFF. CDR3 nucleotides: TGTGCCAGCAGCGTAGAGACAGCGGGCCCCTACAATGAGCAGTTCTTC.